The 5 T cell receptor beta chains listed next were all sequenced from one sample in a study of PD-1 and CTLA-4 blockade in melanoma. TCRdb keeps only in-frame clones here, not all; method: immunoSEQ multiplex PCR. In the table there are about 31,000 clones, roughly nine tenths of which are singletons. This sample comprised CD8+ T cells from peripheral blood, obtained from a patient given anti-PD-1 treatment. Every receptor here comes from a human donor with melanoma.

The chain links TRBV6-2 or TRBV6-3 to TRBJ2-1; a weak D match, TRBD2 (6 bases). The CDR3 runs to 16 residues. The V and J ends lost 0 bases and 2 bases respectively, with 11 bases between them. Germline lookup yields CDR1 MNHEY and CDR2 SVGEGT. CDR3 protein: CASSYSNLAPYNEQFF. The CDR3, as DNA: TGTGCCAGCAGTTACTCGAATCTAGCGCCCTACAATGAGCAGTTCTTC.

The V gene is TRBV7-9, the J gene TRBJ1-5; possible D gene TRBD1, 5 bases. Trimming removed 1 base from V and 3 bases from J, with 10 bases in between. The V gene's germline CDR1 is SEHNR and CDR2 FQNEAQ (reference sequence). The CDR3 has 15 residues. The CDR3 here is CASSLGQGINQPQHF. The CDR3, as DNA: TGTGCCAGCAGCTTAGGCCAGGGCATCAATCAGCCCCAGCATTTT.

The chain recombines TRBV5-1 with TRBJ2-5; TRBD2 matches at 11 bases. The V gene's germline CDR1 is SGHRS and CDR2 YFSETQ. This CDR3 region has 15 residues. Trimming took 4 bases from V and 2 from J; bases not matched to a gene: 4. CDR3 protein: CASSPGTSGQETQYF. The CDR3 DNA sequence: TGCGCCAGCAGCCCGGGGACTAGCGGACAAGAGACCCAGTACTTC.

The chain employs TRBV10-3 and TRBJ1-1; D call uncertain. Trimming pared 2 bases from V and 4 bases from J, leaving 11 bases between. This CDR3 spans 14 amino acids. Per germline, CDR1 ENHRY and CDR2 SYGVKD. CDR3: CAISEMGGITEAFF. The CDR3 nucleotides are TGTGCCATCAGTGAGATGGGAGGAATCACTGAAGCTTTCTTT.

The genes are TRBV4-1 and TRBJ2-1; D call uncertain. The CDR3 is 15 residues long. Germline-derived CDR1 and CDR2 are MGHRA and YSYEKL. Trimming stripped 2 bases from V and 6 bases from J, with 14 bases between. CDR3 nucleotide sequence: TGCGCCAGCAGCCAAATTTGGCTCGTTCCCAATGAGCAGTTCTTC. This translates into CASSQIWLVPNEQFF.